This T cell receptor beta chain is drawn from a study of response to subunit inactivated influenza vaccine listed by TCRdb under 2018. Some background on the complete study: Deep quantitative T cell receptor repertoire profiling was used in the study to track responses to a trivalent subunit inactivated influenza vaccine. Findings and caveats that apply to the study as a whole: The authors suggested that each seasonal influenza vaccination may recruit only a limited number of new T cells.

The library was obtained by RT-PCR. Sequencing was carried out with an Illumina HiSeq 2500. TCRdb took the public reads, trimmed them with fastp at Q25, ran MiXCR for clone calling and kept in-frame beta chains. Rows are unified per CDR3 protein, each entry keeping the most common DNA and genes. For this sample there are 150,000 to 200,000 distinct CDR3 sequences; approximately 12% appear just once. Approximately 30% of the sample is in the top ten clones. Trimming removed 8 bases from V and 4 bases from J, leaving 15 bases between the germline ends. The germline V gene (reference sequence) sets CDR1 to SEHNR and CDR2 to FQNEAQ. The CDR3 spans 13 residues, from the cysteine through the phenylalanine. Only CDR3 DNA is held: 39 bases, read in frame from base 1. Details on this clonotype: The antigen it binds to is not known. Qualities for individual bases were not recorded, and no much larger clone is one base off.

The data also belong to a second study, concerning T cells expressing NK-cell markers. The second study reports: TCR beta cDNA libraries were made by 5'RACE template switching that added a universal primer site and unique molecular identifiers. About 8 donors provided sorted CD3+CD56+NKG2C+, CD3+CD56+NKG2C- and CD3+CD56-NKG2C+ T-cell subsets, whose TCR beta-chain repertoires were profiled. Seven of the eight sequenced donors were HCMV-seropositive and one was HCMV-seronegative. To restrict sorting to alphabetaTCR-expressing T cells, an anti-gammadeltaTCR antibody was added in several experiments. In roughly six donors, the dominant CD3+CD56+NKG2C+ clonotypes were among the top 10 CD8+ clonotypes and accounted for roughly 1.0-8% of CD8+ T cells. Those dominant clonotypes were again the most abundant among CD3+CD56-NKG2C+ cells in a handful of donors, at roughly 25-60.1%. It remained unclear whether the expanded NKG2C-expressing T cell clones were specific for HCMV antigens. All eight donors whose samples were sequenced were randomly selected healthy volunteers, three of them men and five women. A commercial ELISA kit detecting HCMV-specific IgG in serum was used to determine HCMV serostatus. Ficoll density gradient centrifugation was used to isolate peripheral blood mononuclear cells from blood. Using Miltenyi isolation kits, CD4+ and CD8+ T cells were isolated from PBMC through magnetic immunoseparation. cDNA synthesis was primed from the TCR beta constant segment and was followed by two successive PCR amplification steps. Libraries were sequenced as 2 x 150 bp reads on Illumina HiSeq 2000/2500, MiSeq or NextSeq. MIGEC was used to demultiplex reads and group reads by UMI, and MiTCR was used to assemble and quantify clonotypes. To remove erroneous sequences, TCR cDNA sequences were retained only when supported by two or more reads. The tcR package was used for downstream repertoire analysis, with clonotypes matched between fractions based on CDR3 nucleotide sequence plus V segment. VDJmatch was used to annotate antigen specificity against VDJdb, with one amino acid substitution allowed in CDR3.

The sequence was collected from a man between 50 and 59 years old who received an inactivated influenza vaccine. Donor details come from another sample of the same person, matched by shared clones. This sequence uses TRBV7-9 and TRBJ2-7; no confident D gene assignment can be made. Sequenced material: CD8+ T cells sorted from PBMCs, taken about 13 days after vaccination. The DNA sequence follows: TGTGCCAGCTGCGCCCGGACGGTTTACGAGCAGTACTTC. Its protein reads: CASCARTVYEQYF.